Listed here is a single TCR beta chain. The antigen remains undetermined. The repertoire was sequenced with immunoSEQ multiplex PCR; TCRdb's copy has only in-frame clones and lacks some. This table has about 77,000 clones, approximately 92% appearing once. The data are from a study of T cell responses to AZD1222 COVID-19 vaccine. The CDR3 runs to 14 residues. Trimming stripped 7 bases from V and 4 bases from J, with 17 bases between. The V gene's germline CDR1 is LNHDA and CDR2 SQIVND (reference sequence). Study-level results: None of the repertoires were sampled until the peak T cell response had passed.

The chain carries TRBV19 and TRBJ2-7; tentative D call: TRBD2 (5 bases). This material consisted of peripheral blood, taken 28 days after the second AZD1222 dose. The receptor comes from an adult who received the AZD1222 COVID-19 vaccine. The CDR3 region has the DNA TGTGCCAGTAAGGCTGGAACGGGGAGATACGAGCAGTACTTC. This sequence encodes CASKAGTGRYEQYF.